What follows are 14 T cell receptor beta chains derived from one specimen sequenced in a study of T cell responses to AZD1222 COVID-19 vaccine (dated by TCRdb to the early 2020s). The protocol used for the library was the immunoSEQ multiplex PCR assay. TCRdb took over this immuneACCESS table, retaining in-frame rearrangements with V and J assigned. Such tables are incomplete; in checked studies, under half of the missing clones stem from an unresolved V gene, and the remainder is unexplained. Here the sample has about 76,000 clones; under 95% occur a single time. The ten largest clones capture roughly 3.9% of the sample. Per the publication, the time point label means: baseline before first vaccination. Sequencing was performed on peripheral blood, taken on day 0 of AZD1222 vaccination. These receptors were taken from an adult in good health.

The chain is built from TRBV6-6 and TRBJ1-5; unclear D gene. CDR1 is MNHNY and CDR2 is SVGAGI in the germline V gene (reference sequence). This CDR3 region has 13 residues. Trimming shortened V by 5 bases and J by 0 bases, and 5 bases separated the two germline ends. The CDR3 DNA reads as TGTGCCAGCAGTCACTATAGCAATCAGCCCCAGCATTTT. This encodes CASSHYSNQPQHF.

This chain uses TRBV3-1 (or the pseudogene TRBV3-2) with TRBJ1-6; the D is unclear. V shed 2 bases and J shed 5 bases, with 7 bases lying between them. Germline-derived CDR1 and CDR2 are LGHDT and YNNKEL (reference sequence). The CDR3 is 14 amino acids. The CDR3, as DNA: TGTGCCAGCAGCCAAAGAACCCATAATTCACCCCTCCACTTT. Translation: CASSQRTHNSPLHF.

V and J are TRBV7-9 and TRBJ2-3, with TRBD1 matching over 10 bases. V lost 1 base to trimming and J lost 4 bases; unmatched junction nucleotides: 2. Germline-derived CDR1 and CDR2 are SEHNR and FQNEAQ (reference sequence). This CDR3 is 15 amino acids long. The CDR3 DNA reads TGTGCCAGCAGCTTAGAAGGGACAGGGGCAGATACGCAGTATTTT. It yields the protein CASSLEGTGADTQYF.

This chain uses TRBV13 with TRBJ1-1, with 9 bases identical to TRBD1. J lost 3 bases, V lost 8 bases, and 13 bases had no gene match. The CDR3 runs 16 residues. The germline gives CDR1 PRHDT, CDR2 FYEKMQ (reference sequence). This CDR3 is CASRTGALEGYTEAFF. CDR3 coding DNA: TGTGCCAGCCGGACAGGGGCGCTGGAGGGGTACACTGAAGCTTTCTTT.

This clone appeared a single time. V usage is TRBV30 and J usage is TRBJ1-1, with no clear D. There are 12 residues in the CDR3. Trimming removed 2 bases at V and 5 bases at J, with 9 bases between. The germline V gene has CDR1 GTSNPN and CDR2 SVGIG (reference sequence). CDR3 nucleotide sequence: TGTGCCTGGAGTCCCATGGGGACTGAAGCTTTCTTT. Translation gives CAWSPMGTEAFF.

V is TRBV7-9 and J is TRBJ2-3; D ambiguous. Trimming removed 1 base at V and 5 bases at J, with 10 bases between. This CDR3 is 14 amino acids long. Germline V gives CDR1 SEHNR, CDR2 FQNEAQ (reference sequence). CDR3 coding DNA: TGTGCCAGCAGCTTAGTCGGAGTAGGAGATACGCAGTATTTT. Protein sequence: CASSLVGVGDTQYF.

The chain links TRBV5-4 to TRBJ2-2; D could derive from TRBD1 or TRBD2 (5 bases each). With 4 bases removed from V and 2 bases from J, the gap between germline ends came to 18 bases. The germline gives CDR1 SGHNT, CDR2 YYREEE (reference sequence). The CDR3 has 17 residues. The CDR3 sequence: CASSLGVGGPNTGELFF. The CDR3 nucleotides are TGTGCCAGCAGCCTGGGGGTGGGCGGACCTAACACCGGGGAGCTGTTTTTT.

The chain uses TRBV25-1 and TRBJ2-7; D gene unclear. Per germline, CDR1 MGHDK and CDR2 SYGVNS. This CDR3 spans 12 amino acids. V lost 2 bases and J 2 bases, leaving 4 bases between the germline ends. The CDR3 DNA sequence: TGTGCCAGCAGTGAAGGGACCTACGAGCAGTACTTC. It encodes CASSEGTYEQYF.

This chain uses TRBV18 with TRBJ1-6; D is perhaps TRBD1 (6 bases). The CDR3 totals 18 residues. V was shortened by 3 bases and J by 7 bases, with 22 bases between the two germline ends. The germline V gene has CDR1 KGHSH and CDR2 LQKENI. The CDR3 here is CASSPLGLQGWGNSPLHF. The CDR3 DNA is TGTGCCAGCTCACCTTTGGGCCTACAGGGTTGGGGCAATTCACCCCTCCACTTT.

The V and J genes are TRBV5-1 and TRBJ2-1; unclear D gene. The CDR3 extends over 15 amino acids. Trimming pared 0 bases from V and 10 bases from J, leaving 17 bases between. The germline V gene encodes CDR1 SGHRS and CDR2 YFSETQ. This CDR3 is CASSLAFGGVSEQFF. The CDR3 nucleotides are TGCGCCAGCAGCTTGGCCTTTGGCGGCGTCAGCGAGCAGTTCTTC.

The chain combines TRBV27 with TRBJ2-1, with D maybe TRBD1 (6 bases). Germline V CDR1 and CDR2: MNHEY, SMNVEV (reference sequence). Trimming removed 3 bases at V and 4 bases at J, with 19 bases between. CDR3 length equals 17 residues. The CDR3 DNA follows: TGTGCCAGCAGTTTCAGCTTAATGCAGGGGTCGTACAATGAGCAGTTCTTC. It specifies CASSFSLMQGSYNEQFF.

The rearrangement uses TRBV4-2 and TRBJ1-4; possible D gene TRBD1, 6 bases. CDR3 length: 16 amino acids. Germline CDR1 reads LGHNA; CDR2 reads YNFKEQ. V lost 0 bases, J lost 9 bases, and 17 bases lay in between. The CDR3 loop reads CASSQDRSGGRKKLFF. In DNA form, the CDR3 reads TGTGCCAGCAGCCAAGATCGGAGCGGGGGGCGGAAAAAACTGTTTTTT.

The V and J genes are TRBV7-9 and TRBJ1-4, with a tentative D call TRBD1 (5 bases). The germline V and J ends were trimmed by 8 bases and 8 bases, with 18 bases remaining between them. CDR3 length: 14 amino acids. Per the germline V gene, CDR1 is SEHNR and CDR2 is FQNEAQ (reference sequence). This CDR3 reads CASVVRPTEEKLFF. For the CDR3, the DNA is TGTGCCAGCGTAGTCAGGCCGACAGAAGAAAAACTGTTTTTT.

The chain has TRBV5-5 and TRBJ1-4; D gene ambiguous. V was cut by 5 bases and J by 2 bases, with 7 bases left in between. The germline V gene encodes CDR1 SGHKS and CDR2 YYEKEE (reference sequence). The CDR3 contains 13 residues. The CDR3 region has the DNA TGTGCCAGCAGGCGGCGCACTAATGAAAAACTGTTTTTT. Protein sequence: CASRRRTNEKLFF.